The present entry profiles one T cell receptor (beta chain) with its context. As yet, its antigen is unknown. The data were taken from a study of cytomegalovirus exposure and HLA in healthy donors. Study-level background: Tens of millions of unique TCRs, all from HLA-typed donors, were included in an early release of the data. Notes on the study in general: In presence/absence analyses, roughly uniform sequencing depth across donors was assumed. High sensitivity and specificity were reportedly achieved when the classifier diagnosed cytomegalovirus status. With later analysis, a missense DCLRE1C variant became linked to TCR beta V- and J-gene trimming.

Use of 60 Vbeta and 13 Jbeta primers characterized the PCR. The table came from immunoSEQ multiplex PCR; TCRdb's copy has only in-frame clones and leaves some out. The sample carries 200,000 to 250,000 clones, under 85% recorded once. This receptor was obtained from a man in his forties or fifties in good health and CMV-seronegative. The source material was PBMCs.

Here the CDR3 reads CASSRQGGIGELFF. CDR3 coding DNA: TGTGCCAGCAGTCGACAGGGGGGGATCGGGGAGCTGTTTTTT. The chain recombines TRBV7-8 with TRBJ2-2, with 9 bases identical to TRBD1. The CDR3 consists of 14 residues. Germline V gene sequence: CDR1 SGHVS, CDR2 FQNEAQ. J lost 7 bases, V lost 6 bases, and 6 bases had no gene match.